The 3 T cell receptor beta chains below come from one sample, sequenced in a study of early T cells in non-severe SARS-CoV-2 infection. In TCRdb, the 5' RACE reads were re-called with MiXCR into one record per CDR3 protein. The sample yields approximately 50,000 distinct CDR3 sequences, approximately 9.8% seen once. The sample was whole blood. These receptors all come from an adult who was a healthcare worker with PCR-confirmed SARS-CoV-2 infection or an uninfected control (not recorded which).

V is TRBV25-1 and J is TRBJ2-3; TRBD2 matches 7 bases. The CDR3 contains 14 residues. V trimming: 4 bases; J trimming: 2 bases; junction bases outside the gene matches: 3. Germline V gives CDR1 MGHDK, CDR2 SYGVNS. The CDR3 sequence is CASSAGGITDTQYF. CDR3 DNA sequence: TGTGCCAGCAGTGCCGGGGGGATCACAGATACGCAGTATTTT.

This clonotype was recorded at least ten times. The chain combines TRBV15 with TRBJ2-1; 7 bases line up with TRBD2. Germline assignment: CDR1 LNHNV and CDR2 YYDKDF (reference sequence). The CDR3 loop spans 18 amino acids. The V gene end was trimmed by 0 bases and the J gene end by 4 bases; junction bases not matched to a gene: 12. The CDR3 DNA reads TGTGCCACCAGCAGAGAGCTGGGCGGGAGTGCAGGATACAATGAGCAGTTCTTC. Translating gives CATSRELGGSAGYNEQFF.

CDR3 in DNA: TGTGCCAGCAGCTCCCGCCGGCGGCAGGGTGTGGGCACCGGGGAGCTGTTTTTT. Amino acids: CASSSRRRQGVGTGELFF. The chain employs TRBV5-6 and TRBJ2-2; weak D call: TRBD1 (5 bases). This CDR3 comprises 18 residues. Per germline, CDR1 SGHDT and CDR2 YYEEEE. Trimming pared 3 bases from V and 4 bases from J, leaving 22 bases between.